These 3 T cell receptor beta chains were sequenced from one sample in a study of blood T cell repertoires in COVID-19. Repertoires were generated with immunoSEQ multiplex PCR, while TCRdb's copy carries only in-frame clones and drops some. This table has 91,000 or so clones, about 86% appearing once. Material for sequencing was peripheral blood. These receptors originate from a woman aged 60-75 years in a cohort sampled during active or convalescent COVID-19.

This chain joins TRBV19 and TRBJ2-1; 8 positions match TRBD2. CDR1 is LNHDA, CDR2 SQIVND, per germline (reference sequence). This CDR3 has 17 amino acids. J gave up 2 bases and V 3 bases, and 9 bases lay outside the gene matches. In DNA, the CDR3 is TGTGCCAGTAGTATGTTGGCTAGCGGGCCCGCCTACAATGAGCAGTTCTTC. Its protein product is CASSMLASGPAYNEQFF.

In DNA form, the CDR3 reads TGTGCCACCTTTCCAACTAGCGGCCCCACAGATACGCAGTATTTT. Amino acids: CATFPTSGPTDTQYF. The chain couples TRBV6-1 to TRBJ2-3; the match to TRBD2 covers 8 bases. From germline, CDR1 is MNHNS and CDR2 SASEGT. This CDR3 is built from 15 residues. V was clipped by 10 bases and J by 2 bases; unmatched bases: 11.

V usage is TRBV6-2 or TRBV6-3 and J usage is TRBJ1-2; D gene unclear. Looked up from germline, CDR1 is MNHEY and CDR2 is SVGEGT. V lost 4 bases, J lost 4 bases, and 4 bases lay in between. The CDR3 contains 11 residues. The DNA of the CDR3 is TGTGCCAGCAGTTCGTTCTATGGCTACACCTTC. This codes for CASSSFYGYTF.